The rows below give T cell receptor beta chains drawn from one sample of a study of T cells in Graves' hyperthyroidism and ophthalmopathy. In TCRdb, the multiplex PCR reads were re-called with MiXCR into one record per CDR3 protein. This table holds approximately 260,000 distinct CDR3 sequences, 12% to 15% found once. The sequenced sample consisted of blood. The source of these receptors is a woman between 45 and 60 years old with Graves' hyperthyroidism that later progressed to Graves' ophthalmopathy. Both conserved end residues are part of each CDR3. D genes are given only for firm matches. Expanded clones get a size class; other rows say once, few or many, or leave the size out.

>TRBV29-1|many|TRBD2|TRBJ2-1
TGCAGCGTTTCTGTAGCGGGAGGGCCGAATGAGCAGTTCTTC
CSVSVAGGPNEQFF
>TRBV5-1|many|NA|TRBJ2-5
TGCGCCAGCAGCCCGGACCGGGGTGAGACCCAGTACTTC
CASSPDRGETQYF
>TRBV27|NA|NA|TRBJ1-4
TGTGCCAGCAGTTTATCGAGACGCCCGACAACTAATGAAAAACTGTTTTTT
CASSLSRRPTTNEKLFF
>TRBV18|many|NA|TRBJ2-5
TGTGCCAGCTCAGCGACAACGGAGACCCAGTACTTC
CASSATTETQYF
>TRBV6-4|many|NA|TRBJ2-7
TGTGCTTGCAACGGGGGGCCCTACGAGCAGTACTTC
CACNGGPYEQYF
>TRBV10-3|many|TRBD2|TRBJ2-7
TGTGCCATCAGTGAGTATGCTAGCGGGAGCTACGAGCAGTACTTC
CAISEYASGSYEQYF
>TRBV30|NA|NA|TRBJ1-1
TGTGCCTGCGGCTATCCGGGAGCTTTCTTT
CACGYPGAFF
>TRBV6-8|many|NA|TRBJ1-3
TGTGCCAGCAGTTACGGGGTGATCTCTGGAAACACCATATATTTT
CASSYGVISGNTIYF
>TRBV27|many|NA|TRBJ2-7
TGTGCCAGCAGCCAAACAGGGTCCTACGAGCAGTACTTC
CASSQTGSYEQYF
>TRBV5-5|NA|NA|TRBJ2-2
TGTGCCAGCCGCCAGTGGGCCGGGGAGCTGTTTTTT
CASRQWAGELFF
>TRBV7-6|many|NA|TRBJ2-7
TGTGCCAGCAGCCTACTACAGGGCACGGGCTCCTACGAGCAGTACTTC
CASSLLQGTGSYEQYF
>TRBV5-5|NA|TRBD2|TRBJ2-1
TGTGCCAGCAGCCTGGGACTAGCGGGAGGCGGACTTGGGAAGAATGAGCAGTTCTTC
CASSLGLAGGGLGKNEQFF
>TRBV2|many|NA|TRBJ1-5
TGTGCCAGCAGATCCCAAGGGATTCAGCCCCAGCATTTT
CASRSQGIQPQHF
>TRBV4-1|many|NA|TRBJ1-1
TGCGCCAGCAGCCCCGACAGTTTGAACACTGAAGCTTTCTTT
CASSPDSLNTEAFF
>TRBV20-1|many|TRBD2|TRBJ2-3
TGCAGTGGAGTAGCGGGACGGGCAGATACGCAGTATTTT
CSGVAGRADTQYF
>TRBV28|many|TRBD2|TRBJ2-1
TGTGCCAGCAGCCCTAGCGGGCTTGTCTACAATGAGCAGTTCTTC
CASSPSGLVYNEQFF
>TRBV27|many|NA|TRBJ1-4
TGTGCCAGCAGCTCCTCCGGGATTAGGGGCGAAAAACTGTTTTTT
CASSSSGIRGEKLFF
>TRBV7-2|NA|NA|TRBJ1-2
TGTGCCAGCAGCTCGTCTCGGGGAAACTATGGCTACACCTTC
CASSSSRGNYGYTF
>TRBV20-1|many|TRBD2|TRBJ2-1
TGCAGTGCTAGACAACTTAGGACTAGCGGCAGCTCCTACAATGAGCAGTTCTTC
CSARQLRTSGSSYNEQFF
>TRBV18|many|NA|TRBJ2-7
TGTGCCAGCTCCGCAGGGGAGGGGTCGACCTACGAGCAGTACTTC
CASSAGEGSTYEQYF
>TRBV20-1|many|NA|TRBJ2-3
TGCAGTGCCACTGGACCCGGGTATACGCAGTATTTT
CSATGPGYTQYF
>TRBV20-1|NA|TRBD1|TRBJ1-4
TGCAGTGCAGACAGGGCCGGAACTAATGAAAAACTGTTTTTT
CSADRAGTNEKLFF
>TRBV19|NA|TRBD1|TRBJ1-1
TGTGCCAGTAGTCAGATCCCGGGACAGGGGTCCACTGAAGCTTTCTTT
CASSQIPGQGSTEAFF
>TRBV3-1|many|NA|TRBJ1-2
TGTGCCAGCAGCCCACCCGGGAACTATGGCTACACCTTC
CASSPPGNYGYTF
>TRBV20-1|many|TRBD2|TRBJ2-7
TGCAGTGCTTTCTCTAGCGGGAGGAGCTACGAGCAGTACTTC
CSAFSSGRSYEQYF
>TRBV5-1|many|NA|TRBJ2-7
TGCGCCAGCAGTAATGGATTGGGTGGCGAGCAGTACTTC
CASSNGLGGEQYF
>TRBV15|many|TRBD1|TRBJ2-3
TGTGCCACCAGCAGAGGAGACAGGGGGCTAGCAGATACGCAGTATTTT
CATSRGDRGLADTQYF
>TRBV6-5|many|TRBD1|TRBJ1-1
TGTGCCAGCAGTTACAGCGGGACAGAGAGTGAAGCTTTCTTT
CASSYSGTESEAFF
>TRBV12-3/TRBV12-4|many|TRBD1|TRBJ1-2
TGTGCCAGCAGTTTGAAGCAGGGGGCAGGTGGCTACACCTTC
CASSLKQGAGGYTF
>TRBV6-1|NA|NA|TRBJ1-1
TGTGCCAGCAGTGACACCCGGGGGACTGGAGCTTTCTTT
CASSDTRGTGAFF
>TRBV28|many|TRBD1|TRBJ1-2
TGTGCCAGCAGTTTAAACAGGGGCTATGGCTACACCTTC
CASSLNRGYGYTF
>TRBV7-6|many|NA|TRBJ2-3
TGTGCCAGCAGCCCCCGGGCTAGCACAGATACGCAGTATTTT
CASSPRASTDTQYF
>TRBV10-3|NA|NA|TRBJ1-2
TGTGCCATCAGTGGGGGGGCAGGTGGCTATGGCCACACCTTC
CAISGGAGGYGHTF
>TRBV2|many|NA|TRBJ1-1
TGTGCCAGCAGTCAGCTCGGGACTGAAGCTTTCTTT
CASSQLGTEAFF
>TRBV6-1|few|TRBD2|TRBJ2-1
TGTGCCTGTAGCGGGAGGAAATTCAATGAGCAGTTCTTC
CACSGRKFNEQFF
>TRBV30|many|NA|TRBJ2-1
TGTGCCTGGAGTGTAGCAGGGGGGACCTACAATGAGCAGTTCTTC
CAWSVAGGTYNEQFF
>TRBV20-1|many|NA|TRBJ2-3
TGCAGTGCTAGCTTCGATCTGGGGGGAACAGATACGCAGTATTTT
CSASFDLGGTDTQYF
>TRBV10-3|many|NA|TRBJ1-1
TGTGCCATCAGTGGGACAGAGAACACTGAAGCTTTCTTT
CAISGTENTEAFF
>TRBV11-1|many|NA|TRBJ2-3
TGTGCCAGCAGCTTACAGGCAGGGGGCACAGATACGCAGTATTTT
CASSLQAGGTDTQYF
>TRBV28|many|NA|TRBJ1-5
TGTGCCAGCAGTCCTTATAGGGCCCTCCAGCCCCAGCATTTT
CASSPYRALQPQHF
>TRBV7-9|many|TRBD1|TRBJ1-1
TGTGCCAGCAGCACGGACAGGGTTCTAAGGGGGACTGAAGCTTTCTTT
CASSTDRVLRGTEAFF
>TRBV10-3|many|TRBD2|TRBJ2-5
TGTGCCATCAGTCCCGGGACTAGCGGACAAGAGACCCAGTACTTC
CAISPGTSGQETQYF